The present T cell receptor (beta chain) was sequenced within a study of T cell repertoires in cytomegalovirus infection. Study context: Through public TCR beta signatures, both CMV infection and matching HLA type were indicated.

TCRdb recomputed calls from the reads with MiXCR, one row per CDR3 protein. The profile shows around 300,000 distinct CDR3 sequences, about a quarter of them singletons. Study-wide results and limits: People with CMV and the relevant HLA were identified by cumulative public TCR beta family frequency. HLA-C-restricted CMV-specific TCR beta clonotypes were dominant in the ex vivo response.

This clonotype was seen at least ten times. Its antigen is undetermined. This clonotype was obtained from a human donor in good health (CMV status not recorded). Some clones in this sample may be carry-over from other donors' samples. Sequencing used PBMCs.

CDR3 in DNA: TGTGCCAGCAGCTTGTGGGCGAGCGGGAGGGCTAGCACAGATACGCAGTATTTT. Its protein is CASSLWASGRASTDTQYF. The V and J genes are TRBV7-2 and TRBJ2-3, with TRBD2 matching over 10 bases. From germline, CDR1 is SGHTA and CDR2 FQGNSA. The CDR3 is 18 residues long. The ends lost 3 bases at V and 0 bases at J; junction bases unmatched: 9.